The 11 T cell receptor beta chains reported below all come from one sample, sequenced in a study of blood T cell repertoires in COVID-19. Profiled with immunoSEQ multiplex PCR; TCRdb holds only in-frame clones, not every one. The sample holds roughly 100,000 clones, approximately 86% seen once. Sequencing was performed on peripheral blood. These receptors were taken from a human donor in a cohort sampled during active COVID-19.

CDR3: CASSFDRATYEQYF. In DNA, the CDR3 is TGTGCCAGCAGCTTCGACAGAGCGACCTACGAGCAGTACTTC. The rearrangement links TRBV7-2 to TRBJ2-7, with D tentatively TRBD1 (5 bases). This CDR3 has 14 amino acids. Germline CDR1 reads SGHTA; CDR2 reads FQGNSA. Between the trimmed V and J ends, which lost 3 bases and 2 bases, there was a span of 11 bases.

The chain joins TRBV5-8 to TRBJ1-3, with 8 bases aligning to TRBD1. V was pared by 4 bases and J by 3 bases, with 6 bases of the junction left unmatched. The CDR3 runs to 15 residues. Germline V lookup: CDR1 SGHTS, CDR2 YDEGEE. The CDR3 sequence is CASSPDREYGNTIYF. CDR3 DNA: TGTGCCAGCAGCCCGGACAGGGAATATGGAAACACCATATATTTT. The full variable domain, rest sourced from reference TRBV5-8 and TRBJ1-3, is EAGVTQSPTHLIKTRGQQATLRCSPISGHTSVYWYQQALGLGLQFLLWYDEGEERNRGNFPPRFSGRQFPNYSSELNVNALELEDSALYLCASSPDREYGNTIYFGEGSWLTVV.

The rearrangement links TRBV27 to TRBJ1-4, with 11 bases aligning to TRBD1. Germline CDR1 and CDR2: MNHEY and SMNVEV (reference sequence). The V segment lost 5 bases and the J segment 0 bases; nucleotides outside the gene matches: 5. The CDR3 is 17 amino acids. CDR3 residues: CASSPGQGAPTNEKLFF. As DNA, the CDR3 is TGTGCCAGCAGTCCTGGACAGGGGGCCCCAACTAATGAAAAACTGTTTTTT. The full variable domain, its missing parts supplied by reference TRBV27 and TRBJ1-4, is EAQVTQNPRYLITVTGKKLTVTCSQNMNHEYMSWYRQDPGLGLRQIYYSMNVEVTDKGDVPEGYKVSRKEKRNFPLILESPSPNQTSLYFCASSPGQGAPTNEKLFFGSGTQLSVL.

This chain connects TRBV6-5 to TRBJ2-7, with 8 bases aligning to TRBD1. Unmatched junction bases numbered 6, after V lost 6 bases and J lost 2 bases. Germline-derived CDR1 and CDR2 are MNHEY and SVGAGI. CDR3 length: 14 residues. CDR3 residues: CASRMDRAPYEQYF. The CDR3 DNA is TGTGCCAGCAGGATGGACAGGGCTCCCTACGAGCAGTACTTC.

This chain uses TRBV5-6 with TRBJ2-7; 9 positions agree with TRBD1. Unmatched junction bases numbered 4, after V lost 2 bases and J lost 4 bases. The germline CDR1 and CDR2 sequences are SGHDT and YYEEEE. This CDR3 spans 14 amino acids. The CDR3 coding sequence is TGTGCCAGCAGCTTCGGGACAGGGTTGTACGAGCAGTACTTC. This encodes CASSFGTGLYEQYF.

V is TRBV19 and J is TRBJ2-7; a weak D match, TRBD1 (5 bases). V shed 4 bases and J shed 5 bases, with 15 bases lying between them. There are 14 residues in the CDR3. CDR1 is LNHDA, CDR2 SQIVND, per germline (reference sequence). The CDR3 nucleotides are TGTGCCAGTAGTACTGAGACACAGGACCACGAGCAGTACTTC. It specifies CASSTETQDHEQYF.

The rearrangement uses TRBV7-9 and TRBJ1-4; TRBD1 matches 7 bases. Germline V CDR1 and CDR2: SEHNR, FQNEAQ (reference sequence). CDR3 length: 15 residues. V lost 3 bases to trimming and J lost 8 bases; unmatched junction nucleotides: 9. CDR3 protein: CASSFRQGQREKLFF. CDR3 sequence (DNA): TGTGCCAGCAGCTTCAGACAGGGCCAGAGGGAAAAACTGTTTTTT.

This clone appeared once. The V and J genes are TRBV5-4 and TRBJ1-2; 8 positions match TRBD1. Germline assignment: CDR1 SGHNT and CDR2 YYREEE (reference sequence). The ends lost 4 bases at V and 4 bases at J; junction bases unmatched: 6. The CDR3 has 14 residues. The DNA for the CDR3 is TGTGCCAGCAGCGTAAGACAGGGGACCTATGGCTACACCTTC. Encoded protein: CASSVRQGTYGYTF.

The rearrangement links TRBV10-1 to TRBJ1-2; no definite D call. The V end lost 10 bases, the J end lost 4 bases, and 22 bases lay between the germline ends. CDR1 and CDR2 from the germline V gene are WNHNN and SYGVQD (reference sequence). CDR3 length: 15 residues. CDR3 nucleotides: TGCGCCACGAGAGACCGCAGGCAGGTTCTCTATGGCTACACCTTC. This sequence encodes CATRDRRQVLYGYTF.

The CDR3 region is CASSFIGGDTDTQYF. The CDR3 coding sequence is TGTGCCAGCAGCTTCATCGGCGGTGACACAGATACGCAGTATTTT. The V gene is TRBV5-4, the J gene TRBJ2-3; no clear D gene. Germline V gene lookup returns CDR1 SGHNT and CDR2 YYREEE (reference sequence). The CDR3 length is 15 residues. V was trimmed by 2 bases and J by 2 bases, leaving 12 bases between them.

The chain is built from TRBV7-8 and TRBJ1-2; D is undetermined. This CDR3 comprises 13 residues. V was clipped by 1 base and J by 2 bases, with 5 bases between them. Germline assignment: CDR1 SGHVS and CDR2 FQNEAQ. CDR3 DNA: TGTGCCAGCAGCTTAGGCAGGAACTATGGCTACACCTTC. The encoded protein is CASSLGRNYGYTF. Full variable domain (remainder filled in from reference TRBV7-8 and TRBJ1-2): GAGVSQSPRYKVAKRGQDVALRCDPISGHVSLFWYQQALGQGPEFLTYFQNEAQLDKSGLPSDRFFAERPEGSVSTLKIQRTQQEDSAVYLCASSLGRNYGYTFGSGTRLTVV.